This T cell receptor beta chain was sequenced for a study of glioma-infiltrating T cells after dendritic cell vaccination. Study-level information: Monocyte-derived dendritic cells, cultured roughly 7 days with IL-4 and GM-CSF, were pulsed with autologous tumor lysate. Study findings and constraints: Only a small number of patients had complete blood and tumor samples.

Only in-frame clones appear in the TCRdb table, and some are missing; sequencing was by immunoSEQ multiplex PCR. Found here are 25,000 to 35,000 clones, more than 85% of them singletons; the top ten hold less than 2.5%. Of note for this clone: Its antigen is unknown.

CDR3 length: 17 amino acids. The J segment lost 3 bases and the V segment lost 0 bases, leaving 10 bases of the junction unmatched. Germline V lookup: CDR1 LNHDA, CDR2 SQIVND (reference sequence). Sequenced material: blood, taken before dendritic cell vaccination. The rearrangement joins TRBV19 to TRBJ1-1, with 7 nucleotides matching TRBD1. The TCR sequence derives from a human donor with glioblastoma. CDR3 protein: CASSIDPRDSEDTEAFF. The DNA for the CDR3 is TGTGCCAGTAGTATAGATCCCCGGGACAGCGAGGACACTGAAGCTTTCTTT.